Below, 23 T cell receptor beta chains from the same sample are listed, as sequenced in a study of cytomegalovirus exposure and HLA in healthy donors. The PCR ran on 60 Vbeta and 13 Jbeta primers. Profiling relied on immunoSEQ multiplex PCR, and the TCRdb table lists in-frame clones only, not all of them. The sample shows roughly 200,000 clones, roughly 80% of them seen only once. The sample comprised PBMCs. The receptors here all came from a man aged 50 to 60 in good health and CMV-seronegative.

The chain joins TRBV18 to TRBJ2-2; D possibly corresponds to TRBD1 (6 bases). V was trimmed by 6 bases and J by 0 bases, leaving 11 bases between them. CDR1 is KGHSH, CDR2 LQKENI, per germline. The CDR3 covers 15 residues. Here the CDR3 DNA reads TGTGCCAGCTCCCCAGGGGCTACGAACACCGGGGAGCTGTTTTTT. It translates to CASSPGATNTGELFF.

This clone occurred a few times. V is TRBV5-4 and J is TRBJ2-7; D call uncertain. The germline gives CDR1 SGHNT, CDR2 YYREEE (reference sequence). This CDR3 has 13 amino acids. The germline V and J ends were trimmed by 0 bases and 1 base, with 5 bases remaining between them. The CDR3 sequence is CASSLGRSYEQYF. CDR3 in DNA: TGTGCCAGCAGCTTGGGCAGGTCCTACGAGCAGTACTTC.

This chain connects TRBV5-1 to TRBJ2-3; TRBD2 matches at 9 bases. V shed 0 bases, J shed 7 bases, and the junction held 6 bases outside the gene matches. Germline V lookup: CDR1 SGHRS, CDR2 YFSETQ. CDR3 length: 15 amino acids. This CDR3 is CASSLGPLAGNTQYF. CDR3 nucleotides: TGCGCCAGCAGCTTGGGTCCCCTAGCGGGAAATACGCAGTATTTT. Combining the CDR3 with reference TRBV5-1 and TRBJ2-3 gives the whole variable domain KAGVTQTPRYLIKTRGQQVTLSCSPISGHRSVSWYQQTPGQGLQFLFEYFSETQRNKGNFPGRFSGRQFSNSRSEMNVSTLELGDSALYLCASSLGPLAGNTQYFGPGTRLTVL.

This clone has a handful of counts. This sequence joins TRBV19 and TRBJ2-3, with 8 positions matching TRBD2. CDR3 size: 21 residues. The V and J ends lost 3 bases and 0 bases, in that order; junction bases with no gene match: 20. CDR1 and CDR2 (germline): LNHDA, SQIVND (reference sequence). The DNA of the CDR3 is TGTGCCAGTAGTATCGCGTCGCCGGGCGGGAGGCGCAAGACTAGCACAGATACGCAGTATTTT. Amino acid sequence: CASSIASPGGRRKTSTDTQYF.

V and J are TRBV9 and TRBJ2-2, with 10 bases that match TRBD2. This CDR3 has 16 residues. Germline values: CDR1 SGDLS, CDR2 YYNGEE. The V gene end was trimmed by 4 bases and the J gene end by 4 bases; junction bases not matched to a gene: 7. The CDR3, as DNA: TGTGCCAGCAGCCCTAGGACTAGCGGAATCACCGGGGAGCTGTTTTTT. Translation: CASSPRTSGITGELFF.

The genes are TRBV18 and TRBJ2-7, with D possibly being TRBD1 (5 bases). The germline V gene encodes CDR1 KGHSH and CDR2 LQKENI. The V gene lost 4 bases and the J gene lost 5 bases, with 6 bases spanning the gap. CDR3 length: 11 amino acids. The CDR3 sequence is CASSLQDEQYF. The CDR3, as DNA: TGTGCCAGCTCACTACAGGACGAGCAGTACTTC.

The chain uses TRBV4-1 and TRBJ2-7; tentatively, D is TRBD1 (6 bases). V was pared by 3 bases and J by 3 bases, with 15 bases between. CDR1 and CDR2 (germline): MGHRA, YSYEKL. The CDR3 spans 15 residues. The CDR3 reads CASSHRDNGNYEQYF. The CDR3 region has the DNA TGCGCCAGCAGCCACCGGGACAATGGAAACTACGAGCAGTACTTC.

J is TRBJ2-1 and V is TRBV10-3, with 10 bases matching TRBD2. The CDR3 loop spans 16 amino acids. Trimming took 0 bases from V and 7 from J; bases not matched to a gene: 6. CDR1 ENHRY and CDR2 SYGVKD come from the germline V gene. The CDR3: CAISESISGRVNEQFF. The CDR3 bases are TGTGCCATCAGTGAGTCGATAAGCGGGAGGGTGAATGAGCAGTTCTTC.

This clone has just a few counts. J is TRBJ2-5 and V is TRBV18; a weak D match, TRBD1 (6 bases). V was shortened by 5 bases and J by 0 bases, with 10 bases between the two germline ends. Germline CDR1 and CDR2: KGHSH and LQKENI. The CDR3 runs 14 residues. This chain's CDR3 is CASSSTGNQETQYF. DNA for the CDR3: TGTGCCAGCTCATCAACAGGGAACCAAGAGACCCAGTACTTC. The complete variable domain, with remaining parts taken from reference TRBV18 and TRBJ2-5, reads NAGVMQNPRHLVRRRGQEARLRCSPMKGHSHVYWYRQLPEEGLKFMVYLQKENIIDESGMPKERFSAEFPKEGPSILRIQQVVRGDSAAYFCASSSTGNQETQYFGPGTRLLVL.

This chain joins TRBV6-5 and TRBJ2-3; maybe TRBD2 (6 bases). Looked up from germline, CDR1 is MNHEY and CDR2 is SVGAGI. The V and J ends lost 5 bases and 1 base respectively, with 13 bases between them. This CDR3 region has 15 residues. The CDR3 is CASSPGSGRTDTQYF. The DNA of the CDR3 is TGTGCCAGCAGTCCCGGTAGCGGCCGCACAGATACGCAGTATTTT.

J is TRBJ1-1 and V is TRBV28; a weak D match, TRBD1 (5 bases). V lost 3 bases, J lost 8 bases, and 10 bases lay in between. This CDR3 comprises 12 residues. Germline CDR1 and CDR2: MDHEN and SYDVKM. CDR3 residues: CASSLFQGEAFF. DNA of the CDR3: TGTGCCAGCAGTTTGTTCCAGGGAGAAGCTTTCTTT.

CDR3 amino acids: CASSQDRAGYNEQFF. CDR3 in DNA: TGTGCCAGCAGCCAGGACAGGGCGGGGTACAATGAGCAGTTCTTC. The chain employs TRBV7-3 and TRBJ2-1; 8 nucleotides align to TRBD1. The CDR3 has 15 amino acids. CDR1 is SGHTA and CDR2 is FQGTGA in the germline V gene. The junction had 7 bases not matched to a gene; V was cut back by 5 bases and J by 4 bases. The whole variable domain, filled in from reference TRBV7-3 and TRBJ2-1, reads GAGVSQTPSNKVTEKGKYVELRCDPISGHTALYWYRQSLGQGPEFLIYFQGTGAADDSGLPNDRFFAVRPEGSVSTLKIQRTERGDSAVYLCASSQDRAGYNEQFFGPGTRLTVL.

The chain's CDR3 is CASGGGIEQYF. Written as DNA, the CDR3 is TGTGCCAGCGGGGGAGGGATTGAGCAGTACTTC. The J gene is TRBJ2-5, the V gene TRBV6-1, with 7 bases identical to TRBD2. The CDR3 totals 11 residues. The junction had 8 bases not matched to a gene; V was cut back by 8 bases and J by 11 bases. Germline values: CDR1 MNHNS, CDR2 SASEGT.

The chain combines TRBV12-5 with TRBJ2-7; D is uncertain. Germline V gene sequence: CDR1 LGHNT, CDR2 FRNRAP. Trimming pared 5 bases from V and 6 bases from J, leaving 8 bases between. The CDR3 is 11 amino acids. Written as DNA, the CDR3 is TGTGCTAGTGGTCCCCTCGGCGAGCAGTACTTC. Translated: CASGPLGEQYF.

This clone was seen a few times. CDR3 sequence reads: CASSLGGQGKGYGYTF. Here the CDR3 DNA reads TGTGCCAGCAGCTTAGGGGGACAGGGGAAAGGGTATGGCTACACCTTC. This chain uses TRBV7-6 with TRBJ1-2, with 10 positions matching TRBD1. The CDR3 loop spans 16 amino acids. The germline CDR1 and CDR2 sequences are SGHVS and FNYEAQ. V lost 1 base, J lost 5 bases, and 7 bases stayed unmatched.

Written as DNA, the CDR3 is TGTGCCAGCAGCTTAGGTCAGCGAGAAAAACTGTTTTTT. Its protein is CASSLGQREKLFF. This chain connects TRBV5-6 to TRBJ1-4; D call uncertain. Per germline, CDR1 SGHDT and CDR2 YYEEEE. The CDR3 covers 13 residues. V shed 2 bases and J shed 8 bases, with 10 bases lying between them.

The chain couples TRBV9 to TRBJ2-1, with TRBD2 matching 12 bases. Germline V lookup: CDR1 SGDLS, CDR2 YYNGEE. CDR3 length: 16 residues. J lost 5 bases, V lost 0 bases, and 3 bases had no gene match. In DNA form, the CDR3 reads TGTGCCAGCAGCGTAGTTGGACTAGCGGGAAACAATGAGCAGTTCTTC. Translating gives CASSVVGLAGNNEQFF.

The genes are TRBV19 and TRBJ2-2; D is uncertain. CDR1 and CDR2 from the germline V gene are LNHDA and SQIVND (reference sequence). Trimming removed 4 bases from V and 5 bases from J, with 8 bases in between. This CDR3 region has 13 residues. CDR3 sequence: CASSSDRTGELFF. DNA of the CDR3: TGTGCCAGTAGTAGCGATCGGACCGGGGAGCTGTTTTTT.

V usage is TRBV7-8 and J usage is TRBJ2-2; 8 bases line up with TRBD2. Germline V gene sequence: CDR1 SGHVS, CDR2 FQNEAQ. CDR3 length: 20 residues. The trim removed 1 base at V and 1 base at J, leaving 14 bases unmatched. In DNA form, the CDR3 reads TGTGCCAGCAGCTTAGAGCAGTTCGGGAGGGCCTCCTTGAACACCGGGGAGCTGTTTTTT. Its translation: CASSLEQFGRASLNTGELFF.

The chain carries TRBV5-6 and TRBJ2-5; 8 positions agree with TRBD1. The CDR3 totals 14 residues. The germline V gene has CDR1 SGHDT and CDR2 YYEEEE. J gave up 5 bases and V 4 bases, and 7 bases lay outside the gene matches. In nucleotides, the CDR3 is TGTGCCAGCAGCCCTCTGACAGGGGAGGAGACCCAGTACTTC. Protein: CASSPLTGEETQYF.

The V and J genes are TRBV9 and TRBJ2-2, with unresolved D. V lost 3 bases, J lost 1 base, and 7 bases lay in between. This CDR3 spans 14 amino acids. CDR1 is SGDLS, CDR2 YYNGEE, per germline. The CDR3 reads CASSAVLNTGELFF. The CDR3 DNA follows: TGTGCCAGCAGCGCCGTTCTGAACACCGGGGAGCTGTTTTTT.

This clone was recorded only once. This rearrangement joins TRBV4-2 to TRBJ2-2, with D tentatively TRBD1 (5 bases). Per the germline V gene, CDR1 is LGHNA and CDR2 is YNFKEQ. The CDR3 sequence is 16 residues long. Trimming took 4 bases from V and 0 from J, leaving 12 bases between them. The CDR3: CASSPRWGPNTGELFF. CDR3 nucleotides: TGTGCCAGCAGCCCGCGGTGGGGCCCGAACACCGGGGAGCTGTTTTTT.

The chain is built from TRBV28 and TRBJ2-5; the match to TRBD1 covers 8 bases. TRBJ2-7 matches the DNA end more closely, so the J call is doubtful. Germline V gives CDR1 MDHEN, CDR2 SYDVKM. This CDR3 has 15 residues. Written as DNA, the CDR3 is TGTGCCAGCAGTTTGACAGGACAGGGAAGCTACGAGCAGTACTTC. Encoded protein: CASSLTGQGSYEQYF.